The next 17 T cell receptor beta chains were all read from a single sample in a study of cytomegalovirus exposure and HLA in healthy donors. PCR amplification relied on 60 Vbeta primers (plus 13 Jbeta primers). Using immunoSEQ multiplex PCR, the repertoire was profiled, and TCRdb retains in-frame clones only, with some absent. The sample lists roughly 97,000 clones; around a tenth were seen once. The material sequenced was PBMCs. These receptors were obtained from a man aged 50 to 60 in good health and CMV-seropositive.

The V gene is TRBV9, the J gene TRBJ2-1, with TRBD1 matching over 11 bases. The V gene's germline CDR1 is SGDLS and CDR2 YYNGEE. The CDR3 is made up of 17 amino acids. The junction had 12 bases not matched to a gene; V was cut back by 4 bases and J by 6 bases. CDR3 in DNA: TGTGCCAGCAGCCCTCGGGACAGGGGGGATACTTTCAATGAGCAGTTCTTC. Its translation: CASSPRDRGDTFNEQFF.

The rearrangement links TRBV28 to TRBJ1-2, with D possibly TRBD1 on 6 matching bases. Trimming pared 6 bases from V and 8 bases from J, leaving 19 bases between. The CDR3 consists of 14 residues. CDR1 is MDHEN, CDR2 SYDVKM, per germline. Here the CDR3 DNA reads TGTGCCAGCAGCCTCGCTGGACAGCGGTTAGGCTACACCTTC. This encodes CASSLAGQRLGYTF.

CDR3 bases: TGTGCCAGCAGTCCGATAGGGCAGGGAAGCTACTATGGCTACACCTTC. This translates into CASSPIGQGSYYGYTF. The genes are TRBV5-8 and TRBJ1-2; maybe TRBD1 (5 bases). CDR1 is SGHTS and CDR2 is YDEGEE in the germline V gene. The length of the CDR3 is 16 residues. Trimming cost V 5 bases and J 3 bases, with 20 bases left between them.

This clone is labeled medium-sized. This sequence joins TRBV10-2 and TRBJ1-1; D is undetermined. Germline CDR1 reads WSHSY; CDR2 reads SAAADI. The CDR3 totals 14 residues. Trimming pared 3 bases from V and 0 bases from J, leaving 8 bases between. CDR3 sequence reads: CASSDQNLNTEAFF. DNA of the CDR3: TGCGCCAGCAGTGATCAGAATTTGAACACTGAAGCTTTCTTT.

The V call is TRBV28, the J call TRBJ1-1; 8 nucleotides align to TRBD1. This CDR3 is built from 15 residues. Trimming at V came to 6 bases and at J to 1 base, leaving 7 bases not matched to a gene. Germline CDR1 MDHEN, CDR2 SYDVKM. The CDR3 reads CASSHRTGTNTEAFF. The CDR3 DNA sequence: TGTGCCAGCAGCCACCGGACAGGGACGAACACTGAAGCTTTCTTT.

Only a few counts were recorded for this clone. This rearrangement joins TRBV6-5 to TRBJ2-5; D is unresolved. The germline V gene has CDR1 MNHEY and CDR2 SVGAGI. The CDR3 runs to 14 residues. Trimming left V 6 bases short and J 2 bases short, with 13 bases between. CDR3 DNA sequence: TGTGCCAGCAGCCGCTCTGGGCGACAAGAGACCCAGTACTTC. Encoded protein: CASSRSGRQETQYF.

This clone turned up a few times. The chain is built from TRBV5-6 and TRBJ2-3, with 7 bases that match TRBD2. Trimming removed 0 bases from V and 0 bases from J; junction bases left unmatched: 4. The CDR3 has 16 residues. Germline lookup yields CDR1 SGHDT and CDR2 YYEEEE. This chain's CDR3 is CASSLGRGLSTDTQYF. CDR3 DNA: TGTGCCAGCAGCTTGGGGAGGGGACTAAGCACAGATACGCAGTATTTT.

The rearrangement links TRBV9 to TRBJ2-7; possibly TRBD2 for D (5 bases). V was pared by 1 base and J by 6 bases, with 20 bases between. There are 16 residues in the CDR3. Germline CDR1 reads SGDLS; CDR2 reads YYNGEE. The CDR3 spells CASSVSPTPGVSEQYF. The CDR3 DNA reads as TGTGCCAGCAGCGTATCCCCGACTCCCGGGGTGTCCGAGCAGTACTTC.

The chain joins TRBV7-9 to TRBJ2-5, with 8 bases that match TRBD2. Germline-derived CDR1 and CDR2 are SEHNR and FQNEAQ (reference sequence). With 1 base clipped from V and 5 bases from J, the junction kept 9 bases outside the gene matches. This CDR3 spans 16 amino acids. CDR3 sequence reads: CASSLVPGGPSETQYF. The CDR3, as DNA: TGTGCCAGCAGCTTAGTACCGGGAGGGCCCTCGGAGACCCAGTACTTC. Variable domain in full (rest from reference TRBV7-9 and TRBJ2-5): DTGVSQNPRHKITKRGQNVTFRCDPISEHNRLYWYRQTLGQGPEFLTYFQNEAQLEKSRLLSDRFSAERPKGSFSTLEIQRTEQGDSAMYLCASSLVPGGPSETQYFGPGTRLLVL.

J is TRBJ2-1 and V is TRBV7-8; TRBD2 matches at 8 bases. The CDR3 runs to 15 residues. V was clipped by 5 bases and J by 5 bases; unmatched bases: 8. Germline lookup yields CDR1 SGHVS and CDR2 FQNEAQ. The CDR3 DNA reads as TGTGCCAGCAGCGAGCTAGCGGGCGGGAACAATGAGCAGTTCTTC. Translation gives CASSELAGGNNEQFF.

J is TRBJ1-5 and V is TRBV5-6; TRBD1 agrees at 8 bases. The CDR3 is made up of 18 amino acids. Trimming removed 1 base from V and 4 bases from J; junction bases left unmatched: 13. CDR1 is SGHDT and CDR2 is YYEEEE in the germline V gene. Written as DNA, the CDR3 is TGTGCCAGCAGCTTGAGGGGCAGGGGGCAAAAAGTGAATCAGCCCCAGCATTTT. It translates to CASSLRGRGQKVNQPQHF.

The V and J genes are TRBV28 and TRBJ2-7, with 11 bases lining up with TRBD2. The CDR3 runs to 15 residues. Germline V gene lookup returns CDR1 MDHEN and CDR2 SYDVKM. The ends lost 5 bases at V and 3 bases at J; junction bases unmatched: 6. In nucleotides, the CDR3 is TGTGCCAGCAGTATTTCTAGCGGGGGGAACTACGAGCAGTACTTC. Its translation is CASSISSGGNYEQYF.

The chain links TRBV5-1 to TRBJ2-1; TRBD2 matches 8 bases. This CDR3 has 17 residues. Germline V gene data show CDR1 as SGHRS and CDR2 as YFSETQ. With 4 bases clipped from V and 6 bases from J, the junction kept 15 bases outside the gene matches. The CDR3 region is CASSRRAAGEHLNEQFF. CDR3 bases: TGCGCCAGCAGCAGGAGAGCAGCGGGAGAACACCTCAATGAGCAGTTCTTC.

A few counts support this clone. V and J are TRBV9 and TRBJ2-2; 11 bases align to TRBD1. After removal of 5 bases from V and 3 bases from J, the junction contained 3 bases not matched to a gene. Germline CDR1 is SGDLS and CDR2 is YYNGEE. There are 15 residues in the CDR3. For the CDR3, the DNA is TGTGCCAGCAGTGGACAGGGGGCTGACACCGGGGAGCTGTTTTTT. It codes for CASSGQGADTGELFF.

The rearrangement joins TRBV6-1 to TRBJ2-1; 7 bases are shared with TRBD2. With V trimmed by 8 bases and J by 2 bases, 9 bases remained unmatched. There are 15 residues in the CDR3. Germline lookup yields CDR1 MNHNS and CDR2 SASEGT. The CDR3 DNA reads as TGTGCCAGCCCCGCTTCGGCGGGGGCCTACAATGAGCAGTTCTTC. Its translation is CASPASAGAYNEQFF.

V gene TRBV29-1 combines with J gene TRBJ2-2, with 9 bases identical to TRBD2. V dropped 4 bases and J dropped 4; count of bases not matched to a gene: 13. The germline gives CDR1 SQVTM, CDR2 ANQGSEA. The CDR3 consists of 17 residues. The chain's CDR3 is CSVGGREGEYCTGELFF. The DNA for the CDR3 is TGCAGCGTTGGAGGGCGGGAGGGCGAATATTGCACCGGGGAGCTGTTTTTT.

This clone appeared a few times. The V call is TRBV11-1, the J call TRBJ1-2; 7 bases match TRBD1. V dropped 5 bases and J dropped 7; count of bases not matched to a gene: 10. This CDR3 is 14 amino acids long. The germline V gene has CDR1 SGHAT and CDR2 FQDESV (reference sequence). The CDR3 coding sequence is TGTGCCAGCAGCCAAATTCGACAGGGCTCTGGCTACACCTTC. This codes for CASSQIRQGSGYTF. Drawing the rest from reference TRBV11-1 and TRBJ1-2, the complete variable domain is EAEVAQSPRYKITEKSQAVAFWCDPISGHATLYWYRQILGQGPELLVQFQDESVVDDSQLPKDRFSAERLKGVDSTLKIQPAELGDSAMYLCASSQIRQGSGYTFGSGTRLTVV.